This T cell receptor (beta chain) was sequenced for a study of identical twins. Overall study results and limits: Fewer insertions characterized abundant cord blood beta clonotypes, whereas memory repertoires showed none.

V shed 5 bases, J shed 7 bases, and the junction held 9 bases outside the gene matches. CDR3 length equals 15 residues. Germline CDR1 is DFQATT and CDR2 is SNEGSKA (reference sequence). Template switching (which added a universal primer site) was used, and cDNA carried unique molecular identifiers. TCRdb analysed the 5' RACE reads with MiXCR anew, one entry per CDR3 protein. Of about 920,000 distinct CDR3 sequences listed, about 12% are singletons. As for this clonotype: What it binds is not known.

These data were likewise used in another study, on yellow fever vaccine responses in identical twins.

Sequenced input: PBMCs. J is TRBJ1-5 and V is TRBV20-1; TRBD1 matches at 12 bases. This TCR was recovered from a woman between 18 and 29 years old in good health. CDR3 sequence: CSALSGTGGSQPQHF. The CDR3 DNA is TGCAGTGCTTTATCCGGGACAGGGGGCAGCCAGCCCCAGCATTTT.